This record looks at one T cell receptor beta chain sequence and its context. In the source study's methods: It was from reference gene primer amplification that nucleated cell counts were estimated. TCRdb's copy holds only in-frame clones and misses some; the assay was immunoSEQ multiplex PCR. V, J and clone size are taken as reported in that table, and D and trimming were inferred from the DNA itself. The table lists about 200,000 clones, over 75% of them singletons. The sample originates from a study of blood T cell repertoires in COVID-19. Looking at the study overall: Sites in the United States, Italy and Spain provided acute and convalescent COVID-19 samples. The analysed material was cDNA or gDNA that came from T cells, B-cell-depleted T cells, or PBMCs.

J lost 6 bases, V lost 6 bases, and 0 bases had no gene match. Germline assignment: CDR1 LNHDA and CDR2 SQIVND (reference sequence). This CDR3 has 13 residues. V and J are TRBV19 and TRBJ2-1; 12 nucleotides align to TRBD2. The sequenced sample consisted of peripheral blood. The clonotype originates from a man in his forties or fifties with acute or convalescent COVID-19. The DNA for the CDR3 is TGTGCCAGTAGGACTAGCGGGGGCAATGAGCAGTTCTTC. It encodes CASRTSGGNEQFF.